This TCR beta chain was captured by sequencing in a study of OX40 agonist ivuxolimab in advanced cancers. Study at large: An anti-OX40 (CD134) antibody with agonistic activity, ivuxolimab, was administered to patients.

CDR1 and CDR2 from the germline V gene are SGHTA and FQGNSA. The CDR3 contains 17 residues. The V end was cut by 1 base, the J end by 7 bases, with 17 bases between. This table comes from immunoSEQ multiplex PCR, and its TCRdb copy is limited to in-frame clones, with some not included. Of about 85,000 clones listed, approximately 86% are singletons. The clonotype was recovered from an adult with an advanced solid tumor such as melanoma, head and neck, liver or kidney cancer. The sequencing here drew on CD4+ or CD8+ T cells sorted from blood, taken in a trial of the OX40 agonist ivuxolimab. The J gene is TRBJ1-6, the V gene TRBV7-2; tentative D call: TRBD1 (5 bases). The CDR3: CASSLVARAGGNSPLHF. The CDR3 nucleotides read TGTGCCAGCAGCTTAGTTGCCAGGGCCGGGGGGAATTCACCCCTCCACTTT.